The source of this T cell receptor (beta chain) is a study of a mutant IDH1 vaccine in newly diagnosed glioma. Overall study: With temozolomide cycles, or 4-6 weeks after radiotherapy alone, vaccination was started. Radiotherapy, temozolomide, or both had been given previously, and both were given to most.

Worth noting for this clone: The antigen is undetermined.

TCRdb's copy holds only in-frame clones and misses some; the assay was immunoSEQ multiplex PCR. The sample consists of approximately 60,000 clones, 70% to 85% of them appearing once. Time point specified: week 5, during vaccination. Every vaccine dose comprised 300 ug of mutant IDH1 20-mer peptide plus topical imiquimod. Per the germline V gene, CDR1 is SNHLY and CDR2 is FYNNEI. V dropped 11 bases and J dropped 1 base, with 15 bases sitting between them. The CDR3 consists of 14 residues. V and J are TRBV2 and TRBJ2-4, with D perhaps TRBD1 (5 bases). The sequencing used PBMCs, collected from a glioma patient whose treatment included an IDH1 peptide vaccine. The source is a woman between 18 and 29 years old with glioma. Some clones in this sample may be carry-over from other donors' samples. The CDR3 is CAGDRGQAKNIQYF. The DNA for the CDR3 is TGTGCCGGTGACAGAGGCCAGGCCAAAAACATTCAGTACTTC.